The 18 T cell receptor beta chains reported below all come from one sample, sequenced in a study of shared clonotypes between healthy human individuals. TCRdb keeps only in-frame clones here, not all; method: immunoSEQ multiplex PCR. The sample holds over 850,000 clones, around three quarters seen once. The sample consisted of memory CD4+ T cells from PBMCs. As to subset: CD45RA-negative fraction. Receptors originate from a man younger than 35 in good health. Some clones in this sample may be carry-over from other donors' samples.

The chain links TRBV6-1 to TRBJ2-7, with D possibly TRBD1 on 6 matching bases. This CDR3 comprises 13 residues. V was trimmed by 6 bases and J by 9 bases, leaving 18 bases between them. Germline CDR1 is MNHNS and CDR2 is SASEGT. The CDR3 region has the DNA TGTGCCAGCAGGGCAAACTTGGGGGCTGGGCAGTACTTC. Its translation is CASRANLGAGQYF.

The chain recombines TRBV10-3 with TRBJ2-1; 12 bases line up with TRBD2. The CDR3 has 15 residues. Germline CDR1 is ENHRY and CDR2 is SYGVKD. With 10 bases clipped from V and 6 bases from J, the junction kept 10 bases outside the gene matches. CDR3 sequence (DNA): TGTGCCACCGCTAGCGGGAGGGCCCAAGTCAATGAGCAGTTCTTC. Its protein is CATASGRAQVNEQFF.

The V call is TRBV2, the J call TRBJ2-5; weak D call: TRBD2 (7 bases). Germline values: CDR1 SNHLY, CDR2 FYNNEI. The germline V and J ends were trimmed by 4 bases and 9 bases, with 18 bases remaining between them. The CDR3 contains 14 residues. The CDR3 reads CASSVGTDSGAQYF. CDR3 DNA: TGTGCCAGCAGTGTGGGGACGGACAGCGGGGCCCAGTACTTC.

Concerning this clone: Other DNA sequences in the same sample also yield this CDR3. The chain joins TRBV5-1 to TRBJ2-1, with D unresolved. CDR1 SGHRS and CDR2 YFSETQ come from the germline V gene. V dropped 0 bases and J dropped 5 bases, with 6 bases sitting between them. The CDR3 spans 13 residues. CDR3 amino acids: CASSLGPNNEQFF. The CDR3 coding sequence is TGCGCCAGCAGCTTGGGGCCCAACAATGAGCAGTTCTTC.

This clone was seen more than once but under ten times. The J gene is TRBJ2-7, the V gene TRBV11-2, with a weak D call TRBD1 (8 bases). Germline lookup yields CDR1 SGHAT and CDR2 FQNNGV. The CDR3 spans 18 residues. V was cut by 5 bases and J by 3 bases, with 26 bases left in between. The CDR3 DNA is TGTGCCAGCAGCACCGACAGGGGAGGGCTAGCGCCCAACTACGAGCAGTACTTC. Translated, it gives CASSTDRGGLAPNYEQYF.

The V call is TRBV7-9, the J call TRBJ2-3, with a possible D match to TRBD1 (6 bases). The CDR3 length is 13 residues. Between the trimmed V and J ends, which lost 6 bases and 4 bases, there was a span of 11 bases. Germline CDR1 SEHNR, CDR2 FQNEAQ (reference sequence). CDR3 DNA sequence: TGTGCCAGCAGGGTACAGGGTTCAGATACGCAGTATTTT. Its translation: CASRVQGSDTQYF.

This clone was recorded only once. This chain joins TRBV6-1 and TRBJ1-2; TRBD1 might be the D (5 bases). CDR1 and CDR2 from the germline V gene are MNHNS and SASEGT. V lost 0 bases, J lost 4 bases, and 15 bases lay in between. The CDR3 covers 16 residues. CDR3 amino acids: CASSEALRGTVYGYTF. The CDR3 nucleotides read TGTGCCAGCAGTGAAGCGCTTCGGGGGACGGTCTATGGCTACACCTTC.

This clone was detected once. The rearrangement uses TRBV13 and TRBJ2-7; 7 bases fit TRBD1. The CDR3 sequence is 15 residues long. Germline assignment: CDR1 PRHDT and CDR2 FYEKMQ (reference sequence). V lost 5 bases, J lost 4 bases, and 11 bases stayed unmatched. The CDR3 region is CASSLKTGLAYEQYF. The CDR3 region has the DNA TGTGCCAGCAGCCTCAAGACAGGGTTGGCGTACGAGCAGTACTTC.

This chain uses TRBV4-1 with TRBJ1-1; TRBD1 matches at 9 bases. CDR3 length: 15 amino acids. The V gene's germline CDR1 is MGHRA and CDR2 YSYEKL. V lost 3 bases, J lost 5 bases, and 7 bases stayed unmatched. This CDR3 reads CASSHPTGGGTEAFF. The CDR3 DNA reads TGCGCCAGCAGCCACCCGACAGGGGGAGGGACTGAAGCTTTCTTT.

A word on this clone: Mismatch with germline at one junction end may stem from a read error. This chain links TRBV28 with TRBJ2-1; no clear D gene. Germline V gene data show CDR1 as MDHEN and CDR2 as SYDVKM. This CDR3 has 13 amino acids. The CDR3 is CASSSPTYNEQFF. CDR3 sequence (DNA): TGTGCCAGCAGTTCCCCAACCTATAATGAGCAGTTCTTC.

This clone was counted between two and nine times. The CDR3 loop reads CASSSDRVGNTIYF. The CDR3 DNA follows: TGTGCCAGCAGCTCCGACAGGGTTGGAAACACCATATATTTT. This rearrangement joins TRBV11-2 to TRBJ1-3, with TRBD1 identical over 7 bases. CDR3 length: 14 amino acids. Germline V gene data show CDR1 as SGHAT and CDR2 as FQNNGV. V was pared by 4 bases and J by 3 bases, with 3 bases of the junction left unmatched. Together with reference TRBV11-2 and TRBJ1-3, the CDR3 gives the full variable domain: EAGVAQSPRYKIIEKRQSVAFWCNPISGHATLYWYQQILGQGPKLLIQFQNNGVVDDSQLPKDRFSAERLKGVDSTLKIQPAKLEDSAVYLCASSSDRVGNTIYFGEGSWLTVV.

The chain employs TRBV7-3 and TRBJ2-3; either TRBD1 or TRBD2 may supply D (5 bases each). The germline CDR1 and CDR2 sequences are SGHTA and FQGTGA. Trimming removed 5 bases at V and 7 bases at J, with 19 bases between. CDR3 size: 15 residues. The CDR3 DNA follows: TGTGCCAGCAGCCCCCTGGGGGACCACGGTCATACGCAGTATTTT. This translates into CASSPLGDHGHTQYF.

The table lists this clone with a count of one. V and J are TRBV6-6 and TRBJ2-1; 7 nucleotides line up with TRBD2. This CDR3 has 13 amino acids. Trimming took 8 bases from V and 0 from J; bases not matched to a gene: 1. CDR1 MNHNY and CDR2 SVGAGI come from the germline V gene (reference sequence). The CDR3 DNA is TGTGCCAGCCGGGACTACTCCTACAATGAGCAGTTCTTC. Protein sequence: CASRDYSYNEQFF.

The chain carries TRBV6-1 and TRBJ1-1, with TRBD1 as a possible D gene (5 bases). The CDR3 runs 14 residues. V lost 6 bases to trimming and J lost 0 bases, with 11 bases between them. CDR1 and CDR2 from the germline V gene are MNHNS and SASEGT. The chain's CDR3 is CASRTPGLNTEAFF. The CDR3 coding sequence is TGTGCCAGCAGGACCCCGGGGCTGAACACTGAAGCTTTCTTT.

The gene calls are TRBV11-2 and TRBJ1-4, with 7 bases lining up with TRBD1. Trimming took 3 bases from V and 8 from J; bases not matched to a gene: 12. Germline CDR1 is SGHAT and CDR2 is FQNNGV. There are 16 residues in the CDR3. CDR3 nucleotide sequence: TGTGCCAGCAGCTTCGGACAGGTGATCGGAACCGAAAAACTGTTTTTT. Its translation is CASSFGQVIGTEKLFF. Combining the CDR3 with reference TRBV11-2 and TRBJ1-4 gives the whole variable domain EAGVAQSPRYKIIEKRQSVAFWCNPISGHATLYWYQQILGQGPKLLIQFQNNGVVDDSQLPKDRFSAERLKGVDSTLKIQPAKLEDSAVYLCASSFGQVIGTEKLFFGSGTQLSVL.

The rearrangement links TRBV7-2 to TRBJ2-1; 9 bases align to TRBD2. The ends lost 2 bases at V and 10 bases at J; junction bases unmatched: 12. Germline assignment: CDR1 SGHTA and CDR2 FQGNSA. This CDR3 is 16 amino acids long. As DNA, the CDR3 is TGTGCCAGCAGCTTAATAACTAGCGGGCCGGTTGTGGAGCAGTTCTTC. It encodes CASSLITSGPVVEQFF.

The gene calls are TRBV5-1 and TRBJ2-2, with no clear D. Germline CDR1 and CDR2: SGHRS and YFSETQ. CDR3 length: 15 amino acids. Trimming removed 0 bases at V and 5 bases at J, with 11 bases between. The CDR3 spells CASSLATPGTGELFF. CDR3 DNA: TGCGCCAGCAGCTTGGCTACGCCTGGAACCGGGGAGCTGTTTTTT.

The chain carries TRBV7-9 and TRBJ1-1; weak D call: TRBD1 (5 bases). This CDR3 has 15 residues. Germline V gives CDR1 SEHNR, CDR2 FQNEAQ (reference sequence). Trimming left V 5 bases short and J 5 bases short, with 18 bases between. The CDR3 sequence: CASSPQMTRGTEAFF. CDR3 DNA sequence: TGTGCCAGCAGCCCTCAAATGACTCGGGGGACTGAAGCTTTCTTT.